Below, one TCR beta chain is given with its context. The V and J ends lost 6 bases and 10 bases respectively, with 13 bases between them. The V gene's germline CDR1 is MNHNY and CDR2 SVGAGI (reference sequence). The CDR3 has 12 residues. The sample is drawn from a study of blood T cells in healthy people across ages. A second PCR, run for about 6 to 11 cycles, used a sample-barcoded 5' primer plus a J-beta primer mix. TCRdb re-called the 5' RACE reads with MiXCR, one entry per CDR3 protein. Of about 900,000 distinct CDR3 sequences in the sample, approximately 59% were seen once. Whenever a sample was processed, at least 6.5 million PBMCs were isolated.

The origin of this receptor is a man aged 30 to 45 in good health. V is TRBV6-6 and J is TRBJ2-1; possibly TRBD1 or TRBD2 for D (5 bases each). The sample comprised blood. The CDR3 coding sequence is TGTGCCAGCAGCCCCGGGGCAAGGGAGCAGTTCTTC. Residues: CASSPGAREQFF.